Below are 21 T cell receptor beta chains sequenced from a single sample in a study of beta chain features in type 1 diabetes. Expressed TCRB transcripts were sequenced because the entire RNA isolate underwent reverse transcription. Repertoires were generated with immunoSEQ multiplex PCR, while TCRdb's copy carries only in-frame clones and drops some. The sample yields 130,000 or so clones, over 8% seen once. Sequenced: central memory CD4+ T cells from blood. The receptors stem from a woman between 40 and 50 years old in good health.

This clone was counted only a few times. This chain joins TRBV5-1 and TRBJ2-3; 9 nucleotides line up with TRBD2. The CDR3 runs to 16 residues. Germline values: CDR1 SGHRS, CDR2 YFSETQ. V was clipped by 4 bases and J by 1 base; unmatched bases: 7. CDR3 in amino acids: CASSPRAGGRTDTQYF. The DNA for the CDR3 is TGCGCCAGCAGCCCGCGAGCGGGGGGACGCACAGATACGCAGTATTTT.

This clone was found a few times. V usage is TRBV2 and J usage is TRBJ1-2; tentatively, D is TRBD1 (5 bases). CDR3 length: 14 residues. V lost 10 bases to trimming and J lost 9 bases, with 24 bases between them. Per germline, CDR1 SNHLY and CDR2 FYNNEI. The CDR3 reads CATEATAGSWSYTF. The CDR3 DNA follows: TGTGCCACAGAAGCGACAGCCGGGTCTTGGAGCTACACCTTC.

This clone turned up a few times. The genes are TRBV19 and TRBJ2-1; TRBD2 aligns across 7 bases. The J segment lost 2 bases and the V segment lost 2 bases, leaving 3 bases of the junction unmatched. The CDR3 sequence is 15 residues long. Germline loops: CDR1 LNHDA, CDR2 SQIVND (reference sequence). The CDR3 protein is CASSISGGAYNEQFF. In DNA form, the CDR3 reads TGTGCCAGTAGTATAAGTGGGGGGGCCTACAATGAGCAGTTCTTC.

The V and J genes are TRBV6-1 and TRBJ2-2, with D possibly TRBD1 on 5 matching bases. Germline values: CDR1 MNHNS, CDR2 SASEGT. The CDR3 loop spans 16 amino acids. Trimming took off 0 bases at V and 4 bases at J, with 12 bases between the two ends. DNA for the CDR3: TGTGCCAGCAGTGAAGCGGGAACAGGCCGCACCGGGGAGCTGTTTTTT. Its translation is CASSEAGTGRTGELFF.

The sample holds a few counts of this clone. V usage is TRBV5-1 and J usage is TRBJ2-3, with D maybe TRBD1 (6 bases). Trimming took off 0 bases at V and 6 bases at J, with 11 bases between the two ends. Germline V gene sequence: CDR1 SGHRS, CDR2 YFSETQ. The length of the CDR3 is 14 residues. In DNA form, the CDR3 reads TGCGCCAGCAGCTTGGGACAGGACAAGGATACGCAGTATTTT. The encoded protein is CASSLGQDKDTQYF.

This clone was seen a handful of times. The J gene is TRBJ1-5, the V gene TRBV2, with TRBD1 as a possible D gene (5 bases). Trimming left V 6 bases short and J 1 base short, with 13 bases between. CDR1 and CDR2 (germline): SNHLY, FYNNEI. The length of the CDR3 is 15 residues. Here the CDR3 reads CASRAGPGSNQPQHF. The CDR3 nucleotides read TGTGCCAGCAGGGCGGGGCCAGGGAGCAATCAGCCCCAGCATTTT.

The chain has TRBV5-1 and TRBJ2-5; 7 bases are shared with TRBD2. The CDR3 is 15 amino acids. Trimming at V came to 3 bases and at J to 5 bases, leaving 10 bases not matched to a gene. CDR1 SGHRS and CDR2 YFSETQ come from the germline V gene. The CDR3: CASSYGTTAGETQYF. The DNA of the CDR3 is TGCGCCAGCAGCTATGGGACGACAGCGGGGGAGACCCAGTACTTC.

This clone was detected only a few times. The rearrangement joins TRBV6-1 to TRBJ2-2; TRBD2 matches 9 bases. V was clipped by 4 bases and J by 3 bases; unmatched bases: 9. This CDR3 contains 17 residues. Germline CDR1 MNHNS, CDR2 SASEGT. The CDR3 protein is CASSAYSGGAYTGELFF. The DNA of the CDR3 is TGTGCCAGCAGTGCCTATAGCGGGGGCGCTTACACCGGGGAGCTGTTTTTT.

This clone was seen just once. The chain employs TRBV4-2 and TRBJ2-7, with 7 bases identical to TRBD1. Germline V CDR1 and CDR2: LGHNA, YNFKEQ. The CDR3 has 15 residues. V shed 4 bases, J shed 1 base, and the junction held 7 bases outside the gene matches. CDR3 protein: CASSLQGDGSYEQYF. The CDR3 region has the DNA TGTGCCAGCAGCCTTCAGGGGGACGGTTCCTACGAGCAGTACTTC.

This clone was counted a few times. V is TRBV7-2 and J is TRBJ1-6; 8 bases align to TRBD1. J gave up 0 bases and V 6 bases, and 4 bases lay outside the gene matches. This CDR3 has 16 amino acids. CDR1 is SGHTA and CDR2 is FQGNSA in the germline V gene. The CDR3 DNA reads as TGTGCCAGCAGACCTACAGGGGGCTCCTATAATTCACCCCTCCACTTT. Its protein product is CASRPTGGSYNSPLHF.

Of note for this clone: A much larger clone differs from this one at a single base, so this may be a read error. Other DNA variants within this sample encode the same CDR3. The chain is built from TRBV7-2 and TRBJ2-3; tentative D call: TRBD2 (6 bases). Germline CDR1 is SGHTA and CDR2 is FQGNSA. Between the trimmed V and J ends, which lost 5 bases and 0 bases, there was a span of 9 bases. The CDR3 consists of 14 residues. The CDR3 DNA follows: TGTGCCAGCAGCCCGGGACTGAGCACAGATACGCAGTATTTT. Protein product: CASSPGLSTDTQYF.

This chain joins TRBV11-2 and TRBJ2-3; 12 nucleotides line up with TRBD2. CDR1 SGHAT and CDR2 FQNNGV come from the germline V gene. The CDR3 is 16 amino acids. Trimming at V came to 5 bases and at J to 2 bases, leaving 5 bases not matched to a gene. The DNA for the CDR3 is TGTGCCAGCAGCGACCGACTAGCGGGGGTCACAGATACGCAGTATTTT. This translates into CASSDRLAGVTDTQYF.

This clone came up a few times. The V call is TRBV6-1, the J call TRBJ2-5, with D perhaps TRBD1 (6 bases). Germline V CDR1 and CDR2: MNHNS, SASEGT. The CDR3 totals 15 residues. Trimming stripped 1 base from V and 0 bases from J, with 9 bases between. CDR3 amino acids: CASSEGQGYQETQYF. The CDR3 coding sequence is TGTGCCAGCAGTGAAGGTCAGGGGTACCAAGAGACCCAGTACTTC.

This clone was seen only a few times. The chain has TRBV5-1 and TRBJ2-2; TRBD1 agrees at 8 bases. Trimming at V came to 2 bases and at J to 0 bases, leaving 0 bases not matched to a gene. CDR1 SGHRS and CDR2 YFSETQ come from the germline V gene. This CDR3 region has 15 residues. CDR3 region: CASSLQGANTGELFF. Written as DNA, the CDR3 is TGCGCCAGCAGCTTACAGGGGGCGAACACCGGGGAGCTGTTTTTT.

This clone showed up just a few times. The CDR3 sequence is CASSVQTGNYGYTF. CDR3 coding DNA: TGTGCCAGCAGCGTACAGACAGGGAACTATGGCTACACCTTC. The chain carries TRBV7-9 and TRBJ1-2; 7 bases are shared with TRBD1. Germline V gene sequence: CDR1 SEHNR, CDR2 FQNEAQ (reference sequence). The CDR3 runs 14 residues. With 5 bases clipped from V and 2 bases from J, the junction kept 5 bases outside the gene matches.

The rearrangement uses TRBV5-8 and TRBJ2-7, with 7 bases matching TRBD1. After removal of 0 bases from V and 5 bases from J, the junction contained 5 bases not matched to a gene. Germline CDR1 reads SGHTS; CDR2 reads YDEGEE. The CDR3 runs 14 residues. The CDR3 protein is CASSLGTGDDEQYF. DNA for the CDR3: TGTGCCAGCAGCTTGGGAACAGGGGATGACGAGCAGTACTTC. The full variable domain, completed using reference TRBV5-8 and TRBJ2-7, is EAGVTQSPTHLIKTRGQQATLRCSPISGHTSVYWYQQALGLGLQFLLWYDEGEERNRGNFPPRFSGRQFPNYSSELNVNALELEDSALYLCASSLGTGDDEQYFGPGTRLTVT.

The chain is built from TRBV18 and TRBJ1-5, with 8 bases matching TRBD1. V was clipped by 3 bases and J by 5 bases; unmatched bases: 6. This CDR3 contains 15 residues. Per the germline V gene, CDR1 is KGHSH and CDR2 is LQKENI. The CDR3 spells CASSPIRGPDQPQHF. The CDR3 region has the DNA TGTGCCAGCTCACCGATCAGGGGGCCCGATCAGCCCCAGCATTTT. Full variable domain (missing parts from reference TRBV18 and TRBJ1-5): NAGVMQNPRHLVRRRGQEARLRCSPMKGHSHVYWYRQLPEEGLKFMVYLQKENIIDESGMPKERFSAEFPKEGPSILRIQQVVRGDSAAYFCASSPIRGPDQPQHFGDGTRLSIL.

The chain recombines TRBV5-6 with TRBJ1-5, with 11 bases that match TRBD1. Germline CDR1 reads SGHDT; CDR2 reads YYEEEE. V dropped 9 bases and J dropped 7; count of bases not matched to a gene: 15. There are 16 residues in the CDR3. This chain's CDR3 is CATRTGGSFDGQPQHF. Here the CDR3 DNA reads TGTGCCACCCGGACAGGGGGCTCTTTTGACGGGCAGCCCCAGCATTTT.

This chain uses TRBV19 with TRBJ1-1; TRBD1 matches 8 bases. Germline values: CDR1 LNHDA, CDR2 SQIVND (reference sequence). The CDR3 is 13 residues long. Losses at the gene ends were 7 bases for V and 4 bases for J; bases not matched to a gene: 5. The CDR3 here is CASNLDRGTEAFF. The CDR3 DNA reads TGTGCCAGTAACCTTGACAGGGGCACTGAAGCTTTCTTT.

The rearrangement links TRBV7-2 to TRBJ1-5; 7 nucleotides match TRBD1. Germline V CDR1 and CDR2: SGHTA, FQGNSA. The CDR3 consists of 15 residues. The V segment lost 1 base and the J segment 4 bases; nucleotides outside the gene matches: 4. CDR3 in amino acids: CASSLDGTANQPQHF. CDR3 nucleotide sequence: TGTGCCAGCAGCTTAGACGGGACAGCTAATCAGCCCCAGCATTTT.

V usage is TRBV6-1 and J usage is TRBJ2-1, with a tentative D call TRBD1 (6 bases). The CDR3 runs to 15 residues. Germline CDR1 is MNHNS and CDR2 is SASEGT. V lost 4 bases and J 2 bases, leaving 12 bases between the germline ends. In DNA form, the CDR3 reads TGTGCCAGCAGTGCCCGGACAGCCACCTACAATGAGCAGTTCTTC. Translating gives CASSARTATYNEQFF.